This T cell receptor beta chain was recorded in a study of cytomegalovirus exposure and HLA in healthy donors. General study results and limits: HLA allele associations emerged for about 18,000 TCR beta sequences in a later analysis, at 0.05 false discovery rate.

Both 60 Vbeta primers and 13 Jbeta primers went into the PCR. TCRdb keeps only in-frame clones here, not all; method: immunoSEQ multiplex PCR. The repertoire table contains about 200,000 clones. About this clone: Its antigen is undetermined.

The receptor comes from a girl aged 2-15 years in good health and CMV-seropositive. Sequenced input: PBMCs.

As DNA, the CDR3 is TGTGCCAGCAGTGATAGGGGGAATGAGCAGTTCTTC. Translated: CASSDRGNEQFF. This chain connects TRBV2 to TRBJ2-1; tentatively, D is TRBD1 (6 bases). This CDR3 has 12 residues. Germline-derived CDR1 and CDR2 are SNHLY and FYNNEI. Trimming removed 3 bases at V and 7 bases at J, with 7 bases between.